The rows below give T cell receptor beta chains drawn from one sample of a study of cytomegalovirus exposure and HLA in healthy donors. Libraries were prepared by immunoSEQ multiplex PCR; TCRdb keeps only in-frame clonotypes and omits some of them. The data show 100,000 to 150,000 clones, approximately 82% seen once. Sequences were obtained from PBMCs. These receptors originate from a man between 45 and 60 years old in good health and CMV-seronegative. Each CDR3 is given with its conserved first and last residue. Fields, in order: D gene, J gene, V gene, clone size, CDR3 DNA, CDR3 protein. A D gene is named only where the DNA matches it firmly. Clone size is stated in some rows and not others, as once, few, many or a class when expanded.

-	TRBJ2-3	TRBV29-1	-	TGCAGCGTTCGACGCGGAGCTAGCACAGATACGCAGTATTTT	CSVRRGASTDTQYF
-	TRBJ1-2	TRBV5-8	-	TGTGCCAGCAGTTCAACTACAGGGAACTATGGCTACACCTTC	CASSSTTGNYGYTF
-	TRBJ1-5	TRBV5-1	-	TGCGCCAGCAGCTTGGACGGGAATAGCAATCAGCCCCAGCATTTT	CASSLDGNSNQPQHF
-	TRBJ2-7	TRBV4-1	few	TGCGCCAGCAGCCAAGCCAGGGCGGACGAGCAGTACTTC	CASSQARADEQYF
TRBD1	TRBJ2-3	TRBV28	-	TGTGCCAGCAGTTTAAGGGGCAGGGGGACAGATACGCAGTATTTT	CASSLRGRGTDTQYF
-	TRBJ1-6	TRBV27	-	TGTGCCAGCAGTTTATCGAGAGGGTCGGCCTATAATTCACCCCTCCACTTT	CASSLSRGSAYNSPLHF
-	TRBJ2-2	TRBV5-1	-	TGCGCCAGCGGGGGACTCGCGAACACCGGGGAGCTGTTTTTT	CASGGLANTGELFF
TRBD1	TRBJ2-3	TRBV11-2	-	TGTGCCAGCAGCATGGACAGGGGTCCCACAGATACGCAGTATTTT	CASSMDRGPTDTQYF
TRBD1	TRBJ1-5	TRBV5-1	-	TGCGCCAGCAGCTTGGGGGGGACAGGGTATCAGCCCCAGCATTTT	CASSLGGTGYQPQHF
-	TRBJ2-7	TRBV10-2	-	TGCGCCAGCAGCCTACAAGAGGCCTCCTACGAGCAGTACTTC	CASSLQEASYEQYF
TRBD1	TRBJ1-2	TRBV10-3	few	TGTGCCATCAGTGAGTCAATTCCTAGGACAGGCGGCGGCTACACCTTC	CAISESIPRTGGGYTF
TRBD2	TRBJ2-7	TRBV4-1	-	TGCGCCAGCAGCCAAGACGGGGGGGGGCTTCCCTACGAGCAGTACTTC	CASSQDGGGLPYEQYF
-	TRBJ2-5	TRBV9	-	TGTGCCAGCAGCGCTATCGGGGAGACCCAGTACTTC	CASSAIGETQYF
-	TRBJ1-1	TRBV6-5	-	TGTGCCAGCAGCCCCCCCTGGGGGGAGAAGGCTTTCTTT	CASSPPWGEKAFF
TRBD1	TRBJ1-4	TRBV7-9	-	TGTGCCAGCAGCAACGGACAGGGGAATGAAAAACTGTTTTTT	CASSNGQGNEKLFF
-	TRBJ2-7	TRBV6-1	once	TGTGCCAGCAGAGGGACATTTACCTACGAGCAGTACTTC	CASRGTFTYEQYF
-	TRBJ2-5	TRBV29-1	-	TGCAGCGTTGAAGACCGGGTAACGGAGACCCAGTACTTC	CSVEDRVTETQYF
TRBD1	TRBJ2-2	TRBV5-1	once	TGCGCCAGCAGTTTGGGACAGATTCTCGGGGAGCTGTTTTTT	CASSLGQILGELFF
TRBD1	TRBJ2-5	TRBV5-1	once	TGCGCCAGCGCGCCGGGACAGGGCTTCCAAGAGACCCAGTACTTC	CASAPGQGFQETQYF
-	TRBJ2-3	TRBV2	-	TGTGCCAGCGGGACTTCTAGCACAGATACGCAGTATTTT	CASGTSSTDTQYF
TRBD2	TRBJ2-7	TRBV2	-	TGTGCCAGCAGGAGTAGCGGGTCATACGAGCAGTACTTC	CASRSSGSYEQYF
-	TRBJ2-7	TRBV4-1	few	TGCGCCAGCAGCCAAGGGCCGAGGGCGGGTCTTAAAGCCGAGCAGTACTTC	CASSQGPRAGLKAEQYF
-	TRBJ1-2	TRBV11-3	-	TGTGCCAGCAGCTTGGACGGAGGGTATGGCTACACCTTC	CASSLDGGYGYTF
TRBD1	TRBJ2-7	TRBV7-9	-	TGTGCCAGCAGCCCCGGGACAGGGTCCTACGAGCAGTACTTC	CASSPGTGSYEQYF
TRBD2	TRBJ2-5	TRBV18	-	TGTGCCAGCTCACCACCCGGGGGGGGACTGGGAGAGCAGTACTTC	CASSPPGGGLGEQYF
TRBD2	TRBJ2-1	TRBV5-5	-	TGTGCCAGCAGCTTCGGAGGACTAGCGGGGCAGAATGAGCAGTTCTTC	CASSFGGLAGQNEQFF
-	TRBJ1-5	TRBV9	-	TGTGCCAGCAGTCCGGGGTTGGAAGGTGGTCAGCCCCAGCATTTT	CASSPGLEGGQPQHF
TRBD1	TRBJ1-2	TRBV6-5	once	TGTGCCAGCAGTTATACAGGGGGCGCCGGCTATGGCTACACCTTC	CASSYTGGAGYGYTF
TRBD2	TRBJ2-1	TRBV19	-	TGTGCCACAGGCAGGGGACTAGCGGGGGCCGTCAATGAGCAGTTCTTC	CATGRGLAGAVNEQFF
TRBD2	TRBJ2-7	TRBV7-8	-	TGTGCCAGCAGCTATAGGACTAGCGGAACCTACGAGCAGTACTTC	CASSYRTSGTYEQYF
-	TRBJ1-2	TRBV6-4	once	TGTGCCAGCAGTGACCCCCGAGGGGGAGGCTACACCTTC	CASSDPRGGGYTF
-	TRBJ1-6	TRBV5-6	-	TGTGCCAGCAGCTTGGCAGGGCTCAATTCACCCCTCCACTTT	CASSLAGLNSPLHF
-	TRBJ2-7	TRBV19	-	TGTGCCAGTAGTCCGGCGCCGGGAATCTACGAGCAGTACTTC	CASSPAPGIYEQYF
TRBD1	TRBJ1-1	TRBV5-1	-	TGCGCCAGCAGCTCGGGACAGGGGGCCGTGTACGCTTTCTTT	CASSSGQGAVYAFF
TRBD1	TRBJ1-2	TRBV7-9	-	TGTGCCAGCAGCCCGAGGACAGGGGGCGCGGACTATGGCTACACCTTC	CASSPRTGGADYGYTF
-	TRBJ1-1	TRBV6-6	few	TGTGCCACCGACCGGGGGGGCACTGAAGCTTTCTTT	CATDRGGTEAFF
TRBD1	TRBJ1-3	TRBV7-9	-	TGTGCCAGCAGCTTCCGGGACAGCTCCCCGAGCTCTGGAAACACCATATATTTT	CASSFRDSSPSSGNTIYF
TRBD1	TRBJ1-5	TRBV2	-	TGTGCCAGCTCTGGACAGGCAGGCAATCAGCCCCAGCATTTT	CASSGQAGNQPQHF
TRBD1	TRBJ1-2	TRBV7-9	-	TGTGCCAGCAGCTTACAGATGGACAGGGATCACTATGGCTACACCTTC	CASSLQMDRDHYGYTF
-	TRBJ1-2	TRBV30	-	TGTGCCTGGAGTCCTCGGGGGGCGAGTGGCTACACCTTC	CAWSPRGASGYTF
-	TRBJ1-2	TRBV5-1	-	TGCGCCAGCAGCTTAGAAGGTAGCGGCTACACCTTC	CASSLEGSGYTF
-	TRBJ2-5	TRBV14	-	TGTGCCAGCAGCCAAGTTTACCGGGGGTGGCAAGAGACCCAGTACTTC	CASSQVYRGWQETQYF
-	TRBJ2-1	TRBV15	-	TGTGCCACCAGCAGTCCGGGACAAGGCTACAATGAGCAGTTCTTC	CATSSPGQGYNEQFF
-	TRBJ2-7	TRBV14	-	TGTGCCATTAAGGGGCGCGAGCAGTACTTC	CAIKGREQYF
-	TRBJ1-5	TRBV7-8	-	TGTGCCAGCAGCCCTCACTCGAATCAGCCCCAGCATTTT	CASSPHSNQPQHF